This TCR beta chain is from a study of T-cell reconstitution after alpha-beta-depleted transplantation in children (dated by TCRdb to between 2015 and 2016). In terms of the full investigation: The study quantitatively tracked T-cell immune reconstitution after TCRalphabeta/CD19-depleted allogeneic hematopoietic cell transplantation in children using TCR repertoire profiling.

The library was prepared using PCR. Sequencing was performed on an Illumina HiSeq 2500. TCR library preparation used molecular barcoding, with unique molecular identifiers applied to normalize quantification of the TCRbeta repertoire. The public sequencing data were trimmed at Q25 with fastp and processed into clonotypes with MiXCR by TCRdb, which kept only in-frame beta chains. Entries that share a CDR3 protein sequence are merged under the most common genes and DNA. For this sample the table gives a few hundred thousand distinct CDR3 sequences, of which roughly 20% were detected only once. Clones ranked in the top ten supply 3% to 4.5% of the sample. Counted from cysteine to phenylalanine, this CDR3 has 14 amino acids. Only the CDR3 part of the read is kept: 42 bases, read in frame from the first base. Germline trimming amounts to 0 bases on V and 9 bases on J, with 4 as the count of junction bases outside the gene matches. CDR1 and CDR2, per the germline V gene, are LGHNA and YSLEER.

This clonotype was seen a handful of times. Its antigen remains undetermined. No much larger clone exists at a distance of one base, and base qualities are not known. This sequence originates from a human donor who donated a stem cell graft to a child with acute myeloid leukemia. The input for sequencing was PBMCs from the stem cell graft donor, taken from the stem cell graft. The chain uses TRBV4-3 and TRBJ2-1; a stretch of 8 junction bases matches TRBD2. Here is the DNA: TGCGCCAGCAGCCAAGATCTCCTAGCGGGTGAGCAGTTCTTC. Its translation reads: CASSQDLLAGEQFF.